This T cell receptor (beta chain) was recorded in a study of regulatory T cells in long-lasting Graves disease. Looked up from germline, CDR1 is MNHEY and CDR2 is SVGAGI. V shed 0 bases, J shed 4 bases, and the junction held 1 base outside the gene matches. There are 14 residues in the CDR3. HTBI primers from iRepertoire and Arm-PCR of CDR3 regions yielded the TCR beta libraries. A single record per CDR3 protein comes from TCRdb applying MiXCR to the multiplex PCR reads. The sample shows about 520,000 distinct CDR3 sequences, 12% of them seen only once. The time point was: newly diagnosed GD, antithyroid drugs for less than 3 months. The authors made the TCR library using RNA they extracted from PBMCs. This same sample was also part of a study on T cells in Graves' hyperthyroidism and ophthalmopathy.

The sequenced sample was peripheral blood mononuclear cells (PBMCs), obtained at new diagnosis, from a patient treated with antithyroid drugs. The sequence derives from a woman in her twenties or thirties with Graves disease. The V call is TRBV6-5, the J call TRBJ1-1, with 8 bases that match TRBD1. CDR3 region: CASSYSTGGTEAFF. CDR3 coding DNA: TGTGCCAGCAGTTACTCCACAGGGGGCACTGAAGCTTTCTTT.